This TCR beta chain is drawn from a study of regulatory T cells in long-lasting Graves disease. The study, taken as a whole, reports: Persistent disease was characterized by preferential usage of TRBV28, TRBJ1-2 and TRBJ2-5.

Trimming took 0 bases from V and 4 from J, leaving 6 bases between them. There are 13 residues in the CDR3. The V gene's germline CDR1 is LGHNT and CDR2 FRNRAP. In its sample, this clonotype was seen many times. Its specificity is not known. Time point denoted: newly diagnosed GD, antithyroid drugs for less than 3 months. RNA extracted from PBMCs served as the sequencing template. CDR3 regions were amplified by Arm-PCR using iRepertoire HTBI primers to build TCR beta libraries. MiXCR, run by TCRdb on the multiplex PCR reads, gives a single entry per CDR3 protein. The table shows 500,000 or so distinct CDR3 sequences, with about 17% occurring only once. This same sample was also part of a study on T cells in Graves' hyperthyroidism and ophthalmopathy. As that study records: First-round RT-PCR of the TCR CDR3 relied on the HTBI primer set.

The sequence came from a man aged 40-55 years with Graves disease. This chain joins TRBV12-5 and TRBJ2-5; D call uncertain. The sample in question was peripheral blood mononuclear cells (PBMCs), obtained at new diagnosis, from a patient treated with antithyroid drugs. The CDR3 protein is CASGLVPGETQYF. The CDR3 DNA reads TGTGCTAGTGGTTTGGTACCGGGAGAGACCCAGTACTTC.